At least ten counts were recorded for the clone carrying this T cell receptor beta chain. What it recognizes is unknown. This record belongs to a study of T cell repertoires in cytomegalovirus infection. MiXCR, run by TCRdb on the reads, gives a single entry per CDR3 protein. Here the sample spans 70,000 to 85,000 distinct CDR3 sequences, 40% being singletons. The sample was CD8+ T cells from cultured PBMCs, taken from culture after CMV antigen stimulation. This receptor was obtained from a human donor in good health (CMV status not recorded). Some clones in this sample may be carry-over from other donors' samples.

CDR3 sequence: CASSARTDTGNQPQHF. The DNA for the CDR3 is TGTGCCAGCAGTGCGCGGACAGACACGGGCAATCAGCCCCAGCATTTT. V gene TRBV2 combines with J gene TRBJ1-5, with D possibly TRBD1 on 6 matching bases. The ends were cut back, 4 bases at V and 2 bases at J, with 15 bases in the middle. There are 16 residues in the CDR3. Germline assignment: CDR1 SNHLY and CDR2 FYNNEI.